This T cell receptor beta chain was profiled in a study of CD8+CD57+ T cells in acquired aplastic anemia. Study summary: Healthy donors averaged about 10 million reads for CD4+ cells.

Profiling of TCR beta VDJ combinations and CDR3 sequences used genomic DNA as template. Via MiXCR, TCRdb re-called the reads, giving one row per CDR3 protein. Among roughly 61,000 distinct CDR3 sequences, 50% to 70% were seen once, and the ten largest hold 2% to 2.5%. CDR1 ENHRY and CDR2 SYGVKD come from the germline V gene. The germline V and J ends were trimmed by 2 bases and 6 bases, with 8 bases remaining between them. The CDR3 has 14 residues. This clonotype is medium-sized within its sample. The sequence was obtained from a human donor in good health, serving as a control. The chain has TRBV10-3 and TRBJ1-6; D gene uncertain. Sequencing input: sorted CD4+, CD8+, or CD8+CD57+ T cells (not recorded which) from PBMCs. CDR3 in amino acids: CAISEGVLNSPLHF. CDR3 coding DNA: TGTGCCATCAGTGAGGGGGTGCTTAATTCACCCCTCCACTTT.